This TCR beta chain was captured by sequencing in a study of blood T cell repertoires in COVID-19. Study-level background: The origin of the acute and convalescent COVID-19 samples was the United States, Italy and Spain. From T cells, B-cell-depleted T cells, or PBMCs came the material, which was cDNA or gDNA.

Seattle researchers signed up patients amid active infection and tracked them longitudinally. The CDR3 sequence is 18 residues long. The trim removed 0 bases at V and 1 base at J, leaving 10 bases unmatched. The germline CDR1 and CDR2 sequences are MGHRA and YSYEKL. In the authors' methods: Counts of nucleated cells, estimated from reference gene primer amplification, were obtained. Method: immunoSEQ multiplex PCR; TCRdb's copy keeps in-frame clones and lacks some. The DNA was the basis for D and trimming; V, J and clone size are from that table. Of about 190,000 clones in the sample, about 81% were seen once. This clone was detected only once.

The sequence was obtained from a woman over 75 with COVID-19, enrolled during active disease. V gene TRBV4-1 combines with J gene TRBJ2-7; 9 bases fit TRBD2. Sequenced input: peripheral blood. CDR3 sequence reads: CASSQDRRAGGSSYEQYF. The CDR3 DNA reads TGCGCCAGCAGCCAAGATCGGCGAGCGGGAGGTTCTTCCTACGAGCAGTACTTC.